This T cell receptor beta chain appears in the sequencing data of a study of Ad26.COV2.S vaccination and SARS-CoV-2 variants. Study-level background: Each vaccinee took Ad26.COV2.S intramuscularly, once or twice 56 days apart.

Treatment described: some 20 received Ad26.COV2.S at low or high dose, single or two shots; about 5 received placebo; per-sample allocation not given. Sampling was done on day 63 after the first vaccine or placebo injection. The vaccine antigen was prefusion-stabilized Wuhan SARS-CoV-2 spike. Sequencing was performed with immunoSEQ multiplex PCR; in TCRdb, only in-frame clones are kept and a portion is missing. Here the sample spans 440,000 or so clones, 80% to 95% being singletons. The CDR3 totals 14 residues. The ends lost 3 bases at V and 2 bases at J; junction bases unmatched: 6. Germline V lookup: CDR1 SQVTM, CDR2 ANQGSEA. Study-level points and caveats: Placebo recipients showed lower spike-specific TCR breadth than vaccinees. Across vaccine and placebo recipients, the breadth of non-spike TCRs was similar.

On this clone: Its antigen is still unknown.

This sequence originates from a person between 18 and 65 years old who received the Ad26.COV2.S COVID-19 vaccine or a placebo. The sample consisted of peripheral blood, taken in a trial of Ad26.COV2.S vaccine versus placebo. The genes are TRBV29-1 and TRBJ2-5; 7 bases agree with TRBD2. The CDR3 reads CSVDDGGGQETQYF. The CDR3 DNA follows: TGCAGCGTTGATGATGGGGGGGGGCAAGAGACCCAGTACTTC. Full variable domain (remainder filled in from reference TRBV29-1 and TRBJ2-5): SAVISQKPSRDICQRGTSLTIQCQVDSQVTMMFWYRQQPGQSLTLIATANQGSEATYESGFVIDKFPISRPNLTFSTLTVSNMSPEDSSIYLCSVDDGGGQETQYFGPGTRLLVL.